A single sample gave rise to the 21 T cell receptor beta chains below, sequenced in a study of shared T cell receptors in the human thymus. This table comes from immunoSEQ multiplex PCR, and its TCRdb copy is limited to in-frame clones, with some not included. The repertoire holds over 650,000 clones, with approximately 87% as singletons. In addition, the sample was reused for a study of human thymus T cells.

Sequenced: thymocytes. These TCRs come from a boy in the first two years of life with a congenital heart defect.

The V gene is TRBV15, the J gene TRBJ1-2; D might be TRBD1 (6 bases). The V and J ends lost 0 bases and 6 bases respectively, with 11 bases between them. CDR1 is LNHNV and CDR2 is YYDKDF in the germline V gene (reference sequence). The CDR3 spans 14 residues. The CDR3 bases are TGTGCCACCAGCAGAGATTGGACAGACCATGGCTACACCTTC. This sequence encodes CATSRDWTDHGYTF.

This clone has only one observation. J is TRBJ2-5 and V is TRBV6-5; 8 bases fit TRBD2. The CDR3 runs 15 residues. Germline loops: CDR1 MNHEY, CDR2 SVGAGI. V trimming: 5 bases; J trimming: 1 base; junction bases outside the gene matches: 6. This CDR3 is CASSLAGERQETQYF. The CDR3 coding sequence is TGTGCCAGCAGTCTAGCGGGTGAGCGCCAAGAGACCCAGTACTTC.

The chain links TRBV6-1 to TRBJ1-5, with unresolved D. The CDR3 length is 15 residues. V lost 10 bases and J lost 0, with 16 bases in between. The germline V gene encodes CDR1 MNHNS and CDR2 SASEGT. In DNA, the CDR3 is TGTGCCACCATCCCGGTATGGGCTAGCAATCAGCCCCAGCATTTT. As protein: CATIPVWASNQPQHF.

This clone turned up a few times. The genes are TRBV7-2 and TRBJ2-4; D ambiguous. Between the trimmed V and J ends, which lost 1 base and 0 bases, there was a span of 7 bases. CDR1 and CDR2 from the germline V gene are SGHTA and FQGNSA. This CDR3 comprises 15 residues. The DNA of the CDR3 is TGTGCCAGCAGCTTAGACATGGTAGCCAAAAACATTCAGTACTTC. Encoded protein: CASSLDMVAKNIQYF.

The V and J genes are TRBV28 and TRBJ1-5, with TRBD1 matching 7 bases. Germline V lookup: CDR1 MDHEN, CDR2 SYDVKM. V was pared by 7 bases and J by 4 bases, with 19 bases of the junction left unmatched. CDR3 length: 18 amino acids. The CDR3 spells CASTPPGSRDSSNQPQHF. The DNA for the CDR3 is TGTGCCAGCACCCCGCCGGGCTCCCGGGACAGTTCAAATCAGCCCCAGCATTTT.

The chain uses TRBV4-3 and TRBJ2-1, with 8 nucleotides matching TRBD1. The CDR3 length is 16 residues. V gave up 0 bases and J gave up 5 bases; unmatched junction bases: 6. Germline V gene data show CDR1 as LGHNA and CDR2 as YSLEER. The CDR3 sequence: CASSQDGGQGNNEQFF. In DNA, the CDR3 is TGCGCCAGCAGCCAAGACGGTGGACAGGGAAACAATGAGCAGTTCTTC.

The V gene is TRBV29-1, the J gene TRBJ1-1; tentatively, D is TRBD1 (5 bases). The CDR3 sequence is 13 residues long. The V and J ends lost 6 bases and 1 base respectively, with 12 bases between them. Germline V gene lookup returns CDR1 SQVTM and CDR2 ANQGSEA. CDR3 in amino acids: CSVADNTNTEAFF. Written as DNA, the CDR3 is TGCAGCGTGGCGGACAACACGAACACTGAAGCTTTCTTT.

This CDR3 reads CASSPPRGEGFDTGELFF. In nucleotides, the CDR3 is TGTGCCAGCAGCCCACCGAGGGGGGAGGGGTTCGACACCGGGGAGCTGTTTTTT. The chain is built from TRBV9 and TRBJ2-2; weak D call: TRBD2 (7 bases). From germline, CDR1 is SGDLS and CDR2 YYNGEE. The CDR3 covers 18 residues. Deletions cut 4 bases from V and 3 bases from J, with 22 bases between.

This chain uses TRBV4-3 with TRBJ2-2; possibly TRBD2 for D (5 bases). Germline CDR1 and CDR2: LGHNA and YSLEER. The CDR3 has 15 amino acids. V was pared by 1 base and J by 2 bases, with 8 bases between. DNA for the CDR3: TGCGCCAGCAGCCAAGGAGGGTATAACACCGGGGAGCTGTTTTTT. Protein product: CASSQGGYNTGELFF.

On this clone: At one end, the junction sequence differs from germline, possibly due to a read error. At the DNA level, this CDR3 is encoded by other sequences in the same sample as well. The rearrangement uses TRBV6-1 and TRBJ1-6; a weak D match, TRBD1 (5 bases). This CDR3 contains 12 residues. CDR1 and CDR2 (germline): MNHNS, SASEGT. CDR3 residues: CASRTVNSPLHF. CDR3 nucleotides: TGTGCCAGCAGGACAGTAAATTCCCCCCTCCACTTT.

The chain recombines TRBV23-1 with TRBJ2-7, with 9 positions matching TRBD1. TRBV23-1 is an open reading frame whose function is uncertain. V shed 6 bases, J shed 0 bases, and the junction held 9 bases outside the gene matches. This CDR3 contains 16 residues. The CDR3 loop reads CASRPEQGAFSYEQYF. The CDR3 DNA reads as TGCGCCAGCAGACCAGAACAGGGGGCCTTCTCCTACGAGCAGTACTTC.

This chain joins TRBV4-2 and TRBJ2-3, with 12 bases lining up with TRBD1. This CDR3 is built from 16 residues. Germline lookup yields CDR1 LGHNA and CDR2 YNFKEQ. V shed 7 bases, J shed 1 base, and the junction held 6 bases outside the gene matches. CDR3 bases: TGTGCCAGCACCCCCGGGACAGGGGGCCGCACAGATACGCAGTATTTT. Its translation: CASTPGTGGRTDTQYF.

This clone is a singleton in its sample. V gene TRBV14 combines with J gene TRBJ2-7; TRBD2 agrees at 12 bases. This CDR3 spans 18 amino acids. Trimming at V came to 8 bases and at J to 0 bases, leaving 14 bases not matched to a gene. Germline assignment: CDR1 SGHDN and CDR2 FVKESK. The CDR3 reads CASANRTSGNRGSYEQYF. The CDR3 DNA follows: TGTGCCAGCGCGAATCGGACTAGCGGGAATAGGGGCTCCTACGAGCAGTACTTC.

The J gene is TRBJ2-1, the V gene TRBV5-1, with D perhaps matching TRBD2 (7 bases). Trimming took off 1 base at V and 5 bases at J, with 13 bases between the two ends. From germline, CDR1 is SGHRS and CDR2 YFSETQ. The CDR3 is 15 residues long. The CDR3 sequence is CASSLRGATNNEQFF. The CDR3, as DNA: TGCGCCAGCAGCTTGCGGGGGGCCACCAACAATGAGCAGTTCTTC.

This chain links TRBV5-1 with TRBJ2-1, with 8 bases that match TRBD1. The V gene's germline CDR1 is SGHRS and CDR2 YFSETQ. V was pared by 3 bases and J by 6 bases, with 5 bases of the junction left unmatched. CDR3 length: 14 amino acids. CDR3 sequence: CASSYDRGGNEQFF. The CDR3 DNA sequence: TGCGCCAGCAGCTATGACAGGGGCGGCAATGAGCAGTTCTTC.

The chain recombines TRBV7-2 with TRBJ2-4; D is perhaps TRBD1 (5 bases). V was pared by 1 base and J by 6 bases, with 16 bases between. The CDR3 is 16 residues long. Germline-derived CDR1 and CDR2 are SGHTA and FQGNSA. CDR3 sequence: CASSLVYRGRVNIQYF. The DNA for the CDR3 is TGTGCCAGCAGCTTAGTGTATAGGGGCAGGGTAAACATTCAGTACTTC.

The V and J genes are TRBV28 and TRBJ2-7, with 9 nucleotides matching TRBD1. In germline, CDR1 is MDHEN, CDR2 SYDVKM. The V segment lost 5 bases and the J segment 4 bases; nucleotides outside the gene matches: 15. The CDR3 consists of 17 residues. CDR3 bases: TGTGCCAGCAGTCACATGGACAGGGGAAAAGTCGGGTACGAGCAGTACTTC. Protein product: CASSHMDRGKVGYEQYF. The whole variable domain, filled in from reference TRBV28 and TRBJ2-7, reads DVKVTQSSRYLVKRTGEKVFLECVQDMDHENMFWYRQDPGLGLRLIYFSYDVKMKEKGDIPEGYSVSREKKERFSLILESASTNQTSMYLCASSHMDRGKVGYEQYFGPGTRLTVT.

This chain links TRBV28 with TRBJ2-7, with TRBD2 matching 9 bases. V was pared by 5 bases and J by 0 bases, with 5 bases of the junction left unmatched. Per germline, CDR1 MDHEN and CDR2 SYDVKM. The CDR3 is made up of 15 amino acids. CDR3 loop: CASSPLAGSSYEQYF. The CDR3 DNA follows: TGTGCCAGCAGTCCTCTAGCGGGGAGCTCCTACGAGCAGTACTTC.

On this clone itself: Mismatch with germline at one junction end may stem from a read error. The chain carries TRBV7-3 and TRBJ2-1; D is perhaps TRBD2 (6 bases). Looked up from germline, CDR1 is SGHTA and CDR2 is FQGTGA. The CDR3 is 14 amino acids. CDR3 in amino acids: CASSHTGRPNQQFF. CDR3 sequence (DNA): TGTGCCAGCAGCCATACCGGGAGACCCAATCAGCAGTTCTTC.

V and J are TRBV5-1 and TRBJ1-1; the match to TRBD1 covers 8 bases. V gave up 4 bases and J gave up 1 base; unmatched junction bases: 12. CDR3 length: 17 amino acids. Germline values: CDR1 SGHRS, CDR2 YFSETQ. CDR3 residues: CASSQDFTGGRNTEAFF. The CDR3 DNA reads TGCGCCAGCAGCCAAGACTTCACAGGGGGAAGGAACACTGAAGCTTTCTTT.

This chain links TRBV19 with TRBJ2-1; D not certain. The V and J ends lost 5 bases and 3 bases respectively, with 5 bases between them. Germline V CDR1 and CDR2: LNHDA, SQIVND (reference sequence). The CDR3 has 12 residues. The CDR3 protein is CASSRYYNEQFF. CDR3 bases: TGTGCCAGTAGTCGGTACTACAATGAGCAGTTCTTC. The complete variable domain, with remaining parts taken from reference TRBV19 and TRBJ2-1, reads DGGITQSPKYLFRKEGQNVTLSCEQNLNHDAMYWYRQDPGQGLRLIYYSQIVNDFQKGDIAEGYSVSREKKESFPLTVTSAQKNPTAFYLCASSRYYNEQFFGPGTRLTVL.